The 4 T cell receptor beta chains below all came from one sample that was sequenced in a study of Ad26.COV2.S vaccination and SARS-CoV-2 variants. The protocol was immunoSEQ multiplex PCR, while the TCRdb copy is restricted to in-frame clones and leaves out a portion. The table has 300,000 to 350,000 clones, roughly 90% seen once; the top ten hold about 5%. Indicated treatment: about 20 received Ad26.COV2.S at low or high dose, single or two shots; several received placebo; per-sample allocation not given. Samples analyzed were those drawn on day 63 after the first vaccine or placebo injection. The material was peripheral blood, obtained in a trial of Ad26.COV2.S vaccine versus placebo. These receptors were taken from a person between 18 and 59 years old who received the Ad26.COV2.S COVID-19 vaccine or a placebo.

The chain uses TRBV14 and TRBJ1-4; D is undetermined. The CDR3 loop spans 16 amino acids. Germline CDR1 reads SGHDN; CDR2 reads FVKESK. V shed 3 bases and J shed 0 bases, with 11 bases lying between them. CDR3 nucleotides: TGTGCCAGCAGCCAGGCTCCGAGTGCAACTAATGAAAAACTGTTTTTT. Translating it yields CASSQAPSATNEKLFF.

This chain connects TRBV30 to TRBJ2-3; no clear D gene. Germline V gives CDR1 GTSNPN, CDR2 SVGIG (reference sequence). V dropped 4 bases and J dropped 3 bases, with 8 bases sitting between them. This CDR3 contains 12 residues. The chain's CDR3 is CAWKSQTDTQYF. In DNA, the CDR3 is TGTGCCTGGAAATCCCAAACAGATACGCAGTATTTT.

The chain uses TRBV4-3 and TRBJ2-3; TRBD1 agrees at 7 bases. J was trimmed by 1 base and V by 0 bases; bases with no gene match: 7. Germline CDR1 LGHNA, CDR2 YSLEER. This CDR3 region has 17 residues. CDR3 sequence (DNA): TGCGCCAGCAGCCAAGAACAGGGACAGCCCCGCACAGATACGCAGTATTTT. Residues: CASSQEQGQPRTDTQYF.

CDR3 in amino acids: CASTRGREEGYTF. The CDR3 nucleotides are TGTGCCAGCACGCGCGGCAGGGAGGAAGGCTACACCTTC. J is TRBJ1-2 and V is TRBV2; a possible D gene is TRBD1 (5 bases). The CDR3 is made up of 13 amino acids. Trimming took 7 bases from V and 8 from J, leaving 17 bases between them. Germline V gene lookup returns CDR1 SNHLY and CDR2 FYNNEI.